Below are 29 T cell receptor beta chains sequenced from a single sample in a study of response to subunit inactivated influenza vaccine. TCRdb reanalysed the RT-PCR reads using MiXCR and keeps one entry per CDR3 protein. The table records fewer than 600,000 distinct CDR3 sequences, approximately 7.8% of them present only once. Specimen: PBMCs from blood, collected about 23 months after vaccination. The receptors come from a man in his fifties or sixties who received an inactivated influenza vaccine.

This clonotype was observed once. The chain carries TRBV5-1 and TRBJ1-1, with D unclear. The ends were cut back, 1 base at V and 5 bases at J, with 12 bases in the middle. The CDR3 is 14 amino acids. Germline CDR1 reads SGHRS; CDR2 reads YFSETQ. CDR3 in amino acids: CASSLKTPGTEAFF. CDR3 DNA sequence: TGCGCCAGCAGCTTGAAGACCCCGGGGACTGAAGCTTTCTTT. Supplemented by reference TRBV5-1 and TRBJ1-1, the full variable domain reads KAGVTQTPRYLIKTRGQQVTLSCSPISGHRSVSWYQQTPGQGLQFLFEYFSETQRNKGNFPGRFSGRQFSNSRSEMNVSTLELGDSALYLCASSLKTPGTEAFFGQGTRLTVV.

This clonotype came up a few times. The chain is built from TRBV7-6 and TRBJ1-1, with 7 positions matching TRBD1. The CDR3 is 16 amino acids. Germline assignment: CDR1 SGHVS and CDR2 FNYEAQ. V was clipped by 4 bases and J by 5 bases; unmatched bases: 13. CDR3 nucleotides: TGTGCCAGCAGCTCAACTAGGACAGGAATGGGGACTGAAGCTTTCTTT. This codes for CASSSTRTGMGTEAFF. The whole variable domain, filled in from reference TRBV7-6 and TRBJ1-1, reads GAGVSQSPRYKVTKRGQDVALRCDPISGHVSLYWYRQALGQGPEFLTYFNYEAQQDKSGLPNDRFSAERPEGSISTLTIQRTEQRDSAMYRCASSSTRTGMGTEAFFGQGTRLTVV.

This clonotype turned up a few times. CDR3 DNA sequence: TGTGCCAGCAGCTCCCGGACAGGGGTGCGGGAGACCCAGTACTTC. This translates into CASSSRTGVRETQYF. The chain is built from TRBV7-2 and TRBJ2-5, with 9 bases that match TRBD1. Germline CDR1 is SGHTA and CDR2 is FQGNSA. The CDR3 length is 15 residues. J lost 5 bases, V lost 4 bases, and 8 bases had no gene match.

This clonotype was counted ten times or more. V gene TRBV6-6 combines with J gene TRBJ1-2; D may be TRBD1 (5 bases). Germline CDR1 MNHNY, CDR2 SVGAGI (reference sequence). Between the trimmed V and J ends, which lost 5 bases and 7 bases, there was a span of 14 bases. The CDR3 covers 13 residues. The CDR3 DNA is TGTGCCAGCAGTCCCGCCGGGGGGTCTGGCTACACCTTC. It is translated as CASSPAGGSGYTF.

This clonotype was counted between two and nine times. The J gene is TRBJ1-6, the V gene TRBV5-1; D is unclear. CDR1 is SGHRS, CDR2 YFSETQ, per germline. V gave up 4 bases and J gave up 3 bases, with 11 bases separating them. The CDR3 covers 15 residues. CDR3 DNA: TGCGCCAGCAGCACCGAACCGAACTATAATTCACCCCTCCACTTT. Protein product: CASSTEPNYNSPLHF.

This clonotype appeared many times. J is TRBJ2-4 and V is TRBV6-2 or TRBV6-3, with D maybe TRBD2 (5 bases). The CDR3 consists of 15 residues. Germline V gene data show CDR1 as MNHEY and CDR2 as SVGEGT. V was trimmed by 4 bases and J by 3 bases, leaving 13 bases between them. The CDR3 loop is CASSWTGSGKNIQYF. CDR3 sequence (DNA): TGTGCCAGCAGTTGGACTGGCTCCGGCAAAAACATTCAGTACTTC.

This clonotype showed up just a few times. This rearrangement joins TRBV20-1 to TRBJ2-7, with D perhaps matching TRBD2 (5 bases). The CDR3 is 14 amino acids. The V end was cut by 1 base, the J end by 2 bases, with 12 bases between. Germline V gene lookup returns CDR1 DFQATT and CDR2 SNEGSKA (reference sequence). CDR3 DNA: TGCAGTGCTAGAGGGCGGGCGCGCACCTACGAGCAGTACTTC. Translated: CSARGRARTYEQYF.

This clonotype was detected a few times. Here the CDR3 reads CASSEVGTGTNYGYTF. The CDR3 bases are TGTGCCAGCAGTGAAGTCGGGACAGGTACTAACTATGGCTACACCTTC. This chain connects TRBV6-1 to TRBJ1-2; 8 nucleotides agree with TRBD1. CDR1 and CDR2 from the germline V gene are MNHNS and SASEGT. The CDR3 contains 16 residues. V trimming: 1 base; J trimming: 0 bases; junction bases outside the gene matches: 4.

In this sample, this clonotype turned up a few times. The chain is built from TRBV6-5 and TRBJ1-5; D gene unclear. The ends were cut back, 2 bases at V and 1 base at J, with 6 bases in the middle. This CDR3 has 14 residues. The V gene's germline CDR1 is MNHEY and CDR2 SVGAGI. CDR3 sequence reads: CASSYVGSNQPQHF. CDR3 bases: TGTGCCAGCAGTTACGTGGGAAGCAATCAGCCCCAGCATTTT.

This clonotype was seen a few times. The chain carries TRBV7-2 and TRBJ2-2; D gene uncertain. Germline V gene sequence: CDR1 SGHTA, CDR2 FQGNSA. This CDR3 comprises 13 residues. Trimming took off 5 bases at V and 4 bases at J, with 8 bases between the two ends. CDR3 nucleotides: TGTGCCAGCAGCACCTACACCACCGGGGAGCTGTTTTTT. This translates into CASSTYTTGELFF.

The table lists this clonotype with many counts. The V gene is TRBV12-3 or TRBV12-4, the J gene TRBJ1-1; D possibly corresponds to TRBD1 (5 bases). The germline V and J ends were trimmed by 3 bases and 3 bases, with 14 bases remaining between them. CDR3 size: 15 residues. CDR3 nucleotides: TGTGCCAGCAGTTTCACCGGACACGCGGACACTGAAGCTTTCTTT. Amino acids: CASSFTGHADTEAFF.

This clonotype has more than one count but fewer than ten. The chain is built from TRBV7-2 and TRBJ1-2; unclear D gene. CDR3 size: 11 residues. V lost 1 base, J lost 6 bases, and 3 bases lay in between. Germline V gene sequence: CDR1 SGHTA, CDR2 FQGNSA. In nucleotides, the CDR3 is TGTGCCAGCAGCTTAGTAGATGGCTACACCTTC. It is translated as CASSLVDGYTF.

V is TRBV20-1 and J is TRBJ2-7; 9 nucleotides line up with TRBD2. CDR1 and CDR2 (germline): DFQATT, SNEGSKA (reference sequence). The CDR3 totals 15 residues. V shed 6 bases, J shed 6 bases, and the junction held 15 bases outside the gene matches. CDR3 loop: CSAPLGGTSFFEQYF. The CDR3 DNA reads as TGCAGTGCGCCCCTTGGAGGGACTAGCTTCTTCGAGCAGTACTTC.

This chain uses TRBV3-1 with TRBJ2-1; TRBD2 agrees at 10 bases. Trimming removed 1 base from V and 6 bases from J; junction bases left unmatched: 9. Germline values: CDR1 LGHDT, CDR2 YNNKEL (reference sequence). The CDR3 spans 17 residues. The CDR3 here is CASSQVVLAGGSNEQFF. CDR3 DNA: TGTGCCAGCAGCCAAGTTGTATTAGCGGGGGGCAGCAATGAGCAGTTCTTC.

In this sample, this clonotype turned up a few times. This chain's CDR3 is CASSHGQGARDEQFF. CDR3 coding DNA: TGCGCCAGCAGCCACGGACAGGGGGCTCGCGATGAGCAGTTCTTC. The chain uses TRBV4-1 and TRBJ2-1, with 11 nucleotides matching TRBD1. V trimming: 3 bases; J trimming: 8 bases; junction bases outside the gene matches: 6. CDR3 size: 15 residues. The germline V gene encodes CDR1 MGHRA and CDR2 YSYEKL.

This clonotype was counted many times. V is TRBV9 and J is TRBJ1-4, with TRBD1 matching over 9 bases. Per the germline V gene, CDR1 is SGDLS and CDR2 is YYNGEE. This CDR3 has 14 amino acids. The J segment lost 10 bases and the V segment lost 2 bases, leaving 6 bases of the junction unmatched. CDR3 DNA: TGTGCCAGCAGCGTTTTGGGACAGGGCGGAAAACTGTTTTTT. Amino acid sequence: CASSVLGQGGKLFF.

This clonotype was seen more than once but under ten times. The chain recombines TRBV20-1 with TRBJ2-5, with D possibly matching TRBD1 (5 bases). V lost 2 bases and J 5 bases, leaving 12 bases between the germline ends. Germline V CDR1 and CDR2: DFQATT, SNEGSKA (reference sequence). This CDR3 has 13 residues. CDR3 protein: CSARRTLMETQYF. CDR3 bases: TGCAGTGCTAGACGGACACTGATGGAGACCCAGTACTTC.

A few counts support this clonotype. The rearrangement joins TRBV27 to TRBJ1-4; no definite D call. Germline V gene lookup returns CDR1 MNHEY and CDR2 SMNVEV (reference sequence). This CDR3 spans 15 amino acids. V was pared by 1 base and J by 5 bases, with 11 bases between. CDR3 nucleotides: TGTGCCAGCAGTTTATTTTTCGGAAAGAATGAAAAACTGTTTTTT. It is translated as CASSLFFGKNEKLFF.

In this sample, this clonotype turned up a few times. V usage is TRBV18 and J usage is TRBJ1-3; D uncertain. The germline V and J ends were trimmed by 6 bases and 0 bases, with 21 bases remaining between them. The CDR3 consists of 18 residues. In germline, CDR1 is KGHSH, CDR2 LQKENI. This chain's CDR3 is CASSQTPSSTSSGNTIYF. For the CDR3, the DNA is TGTGCCAGCTCGCAGACACCCTCCTCAACCAGCTCTGGAAACACCATATATTTT.

This clonotype was recorded a few times. V is TRBV20-1 and J is TRBJ1-3; D unclear. Trimming removed 1 base at V and 2 bases at J, with 9 bases between. Germline V gene lookup returns CDR1 DFQATT and CDR2 SNEGSKA (reference sequence). The CDR3 is made up of 14 amino acids. The CDR3 DNA reads as TGCAGTGCTAGAGTCGGAGGACCTGGAAACACCATATATTTT. It is translated as CSARVGGPGNTIYF.

The V gene is TRBV24-1, the J gene TRBJ2-1, with 12 nucleotides matching TRBD2. Trimming at V came to 4 bases and at J to 1 base, leaving 7 bases not matched to a gene. This CDR3 is 18 amino acids long. CDR1 is KGHDR and CDR2 is SFDVKD in the germline V gene. The CDR3: CATSEASGRGWSYNEQFF. For the CDR3, the DNA is TGTGCCACCAGTGAAGCTAGCGGGAGGGGGTGGTCCTACAATGAGCAGTTCTTC.

This clonotype was picked up a small number of times. The CDR3 bases are TGTGCCATCAGCCAAGGGACACGGGATCAGCCCCAGCATTTT. Protein: CAISQGTRDQPQHF. The V and J genes are TRBV10-3 and TRBJ1-5; tentatively, D is TRBD1 (6 bases). This CDR3 region has 14 residues. V dropped 6 bases and J dropped 5 bases, with 14 bases sitting between them. Germline V gives CDR1 ENHRY, CDR2 SYGVKD.

A few counts support this clonotype. CDR3 sequence: CASSLVGPPGNTIYF. The CDR3 coding sequence is TGCGCCAGCAGCCTGGTGGGGCCCCCTGGAAACACCATATATTTT. The chain uses TRBV4-3 and TRBJ1-3; the D gene is possibly TRBD1 (5 bases). V was pared by 4 bases and J by 2 bases, with 12 bases between. The CDR3 consists of 15 residues. The germline V gene encodes CDR1 LGHNA and CDR2 YSLEER.

This clonotype was detected ten times or more. The V and J genes are TRBV5-1 and TRBJ2-5; D is undetermined. V gave up 5 bases and J gave up 5 bases, with 10 bases separating them. The CDR3 runs to 12 residues. The germline gives CDR1 SGHRS, CDR2 YFSETQ. This CDR3 reads CASRGWTETQYF. The CDR3, as DNA: TGCGCCAGCAGGGGCTGGACGGAGACCCAGTACTTC.

The J gene is TRBJ2-2, the V gene TRBV4-2; D could derive from TRBD1 or TRBD2 (5 bases each). The CDR3 contains 15 residues. CDR1 is LGHNA, CDR2 YNFKEQ, per germline. V was clipped by 0 bases and J by 2 bases, with 7 bases between them. CDR3 nucleotide sequence: TGTGCCAGCAGCCAAGATGGGGACAACACCGGGGAGCTGTTTTTT. This translates into CASSQDGDNTGELFF.

This clonotype came up many times. The chain is built from TRBV4-1 and TRBJ1-2; perhaps TRBD1 as D (5 bases). The germline V gene encodes CDR1 MGHRA and CDR2 YSYEKL. Trimming stripped 4 bases from V and 0 bases from J, with 12 bases between. The CDR3 consists of 15 residues. Written as DNA, the CDR3 is TGCGCCAGCAGCCCGCAGCCGGGACCTAACTATGGCTACACCTTC. This codes for CASSPQPGPNYGYTF.

This clonotype occurred a few times. The rearrangement links TRBV6-5 to TRBJ1-3; possibly TRBD1 for D (6 bases). Germline-derived CDR1 and CDR2 are MNHEY and SVGAGI. Between the trimmed V and J ends, which lost 0 bases and 8 bases, there was a span of 14 bases. The CDR3 covers 15 residues. CDR3 nucleotides: TGTGCCAGCAGTTACTCGAGAGGCAGGGGTGACACCATATATTTT. Protein product: CASSYSRGRGDTIYF.

This clonotype occurred a few times. V is TRBV11-2 and J is TRBJ2-5; 9 bases are shared with TRBD1. The junction had 10 bases not matched to a gene; V was cut back by 5 bases and J by 9 bases. This CDR3 is built from 14 residues. The germline V gene encodes CDR1 SGHAT and CDR2 FQNNGV. The CDR3 nucleotides are TGTGCCAGCAGCCCTTTCGAGACAGGGGGATCCCAGTACTTC. It yields the protein CASSPFETGGSQYF.

The chain employs TRBV7-2 and TRBJ1-2; D call uncertain. The CDR3 is 16 amino acids. The V end lost 5 bases, the J end lost 0 bases, and 16 bases lay between the germline ends. Germline loops: CDR1 SGHTA, CDR2 FQGNSA. The CDR3 spells CASSPAVGRANYGYTF. DNA of the CDR3: TGTGCCAGCAGCCCAGCGGTGGGGAGAGCTAACTATGGCTACACCTTC.